This T cell receptor beta chain was sequenced for a study of PD-1 blockade in classical Hodgkin lymphoma. Whole-study context: On a schedule of every 2 weeks, patients received nivolumab 3 mg/kg intravenously. Regarding the study as a whole: Exclusion applied to patients who initiated nivolumab less than 1 year following ASCT. CD4+ TCR diversity rose significantly by C4D1, and CD8+ TCR diversity did not.

Regarding this clone: Antigen unknown.

Sequencing was performed with immunoSEQ multiplex PCR; in TCRdb, only in-frame clones are kept and a portion is missing. The repertoire holds tens of thousands of clones, with over 85% as singletons. The CDR3 is 13 residues long. Germline CDR1 and CDR2: MRHNA and SNTAGT. J lost 4 bases, V lost 7 bases, and 3 bases had no gene match. The time point here: cycle 4 day 1 (C4D1), after about 6 weeks of nivolumab. Autologous stem cell transplantation was followed by relapse in every patient, and brentuximab vedotin exposure varied. Best overall response was complete response, partial response or progressive disease in these relapsed/refractory classical Hodgkin lymphoma patients.

The chain has TRBV6-4 and TRBJ2-7, with 11 positions matching TRBD1. The TCR sequence derives from a human donor with classical Hodgkin lymphoma. The starting material was peripheral blood mononuclear cells (PBMCs), obtained before the fourth cycle of nivolumab. The CDR3 region is CASMDRGLYEQYF. CDR3 coding DNA: TGTGCCAGCATGGACAGGGGGCTTTACGAGCAGTACTTC.